This T cell receptor (beta chain) is from a study of blood T cell repertoires in COVID-19. About the study: Spain, Italy and the United States supplied samples that represented acute and convalescent COVID-19. T cells, B-cell-depleted T cells, or PBMCs provided the cDNA or gDNA that served as material.

Trimming pared 5 bases from V and 4 bases from J, leaving 15 bases between. This CDR3 contains 15 residues. Germline-derived CDR1 and CDR2 are MNHEY and SVGAGI. Only a few counts were recorded for this clone. How the authors handled the data: Estimation of nucleated cell counts relied on the amplification of reference gene primers. TCRdb's table, derived via immunoSEQ multiplex PCR, lists solely in-frame clones and lacks some. V, J and clone size derive from that table, while D and trimming were established from the DNA sequence. Among over 250,000 clones listed, 85% to 90% were seen once. This clonotype originated in a human donor in a cohort sampled during active COVID-19. V usage is TRBV6-5 and J usage is TRBJ1-3, with D unresolved. The sequenced sample was peripheral blood. The CDR3 loop reads CASSPERIRGNTIYF. Written as DNA, the CDR3 is TGTGCCAGCAGTCCTGAGAGGATTCGGGGAAACACCATATATTTT.